Below are 7 T cell receptor beta chains sequenced from a single sample in a study of shared clonotypes between healthy human individuals (dated by TCRdb to the early 2020s). The library came from the immunoSEQ multiplex PCR assay. Imported from immuneACCESS, the table was reduced by TCRdb to in-frame sequences with V and J called. These copies leave out some clones; in studies compared against another copy, an unresolved V gene accounts for under half, and the cause of the remainder is not known. The sample table shows more than 2 million clones, and about 94% are seen once. The ten largest clones add up to approximately 1.7% of the sample. CD8 naive samples were CD45RO-negative cells positively selected for CCR7, giving a CD45RA+CCR7+ population that excluded TemRA cells. The sequenced sample was naive CD8+ T cells from PBMCs. The cell subset or site label on this specimen signifies: CD45RA+CCR7+. These receptor sequences come from a man younger than 35 in good health. Some clones in this sample may be carry-over from other donors' samples.

V is TRBV9 and J is TRBJ1-2; D gene unclear. CDR1 and CDR2 from the germline V gene are SGDLS and YYNGEE. The CDR3 is 15 amino acids. Trimming took off 0 bases at V and 0 bases at J, with 9 bases between the two ends. CDR3 residues: CASSVAQNANYGYTF. CDR3 sequence (DNA): TGTGCCAGCAGCGTAGCTCAGAATGCTAACTATGGCTACACCTTC.

V usage is TRBV7-8 and J usage is TRBJ1-1; tentative D call: TRBD1 (6 bases). This CDR3 region has 14 residues. V was pared by 2 bases and J by 2 bases, with 9 bases between. Germline assignment: CDR1 SGHVS and CDR2 FQNEAQ. The CDR3 spells CASSLQGFNTEAFF. The CDR3 bases are TGTGCCAGCAGCTTACAGGGGTTTAACACTGAAGCTTTCTTT.

This chain joins TRBV5-5 and TRBJ2-7; D not resolved. The CDR3 covers 15 residues. Germline values: CDR1 SGHKS, CDR2 YYEKEE (reference sequence). Trimming cost V 3 bases and J 0 bases, with 13 bases left between them. CDR3 nucleotide sequence: TGTGCCAGCAGCTCAAGCACGATGAGCTCCTACGAGCAGTACTTC. Protein: CASSSSTMSSYEQYF.

Comment on this clone: Within the sample, other DNA sequences also encode this same CDR3. The J gene is TRBJ1-2, the V gene TRBV7-9, with TRBD1 as a possible D gene (5 bases). V lost 1 base and J lost 2, with 8 bases in between. The CDR3 totals 14 residues. Germline loops: CDR1 SEHNR, CDR2 FQNEAQ (reference sequence). This CDR3 is CASSLVRGNYGYTF. The CDR3 DNA follows: TGTGCCAGCAGCTTAGTTCGGGGCAACTATGGCTACACCTTC.

The rearrangement uses TRBV4-1 and TRBJ1-4; no clear D gene. Trimming stripped 5 bases from V and 10 bases from J, with 17 bases between. CDR3 length equals 14 residues. In germline, CDR1 is MGHRA, CDR2 YSYEKL. The CDR3 DNA reads as TGCGCCAGCAGCGGACCCGCGGGAGGTTCAAAACTGTTTTTT. This encodes CASSGPAGGSKLFF.

This rearrangement joins TRBV6-5 to TRBJ2-5; the match to TRBD2 covers 11 bases. Germline CDR1 reads MNHEY; CDR2 reads SVGAGI. The CDR3 covers 14 residues. Trimming removed 7 bases from V and 5 bases from J; junction bases left unmatched: 6. The CDR3 DNA reads as TGTGCCAGCAACTTAGCGGGAGGGTGGGAGACCCAGTACTTC. Translation: CASNLAGGWETQYF.

This clone was recorded only once. This chain uses TRBV27 with TRBJ2-1; TRBD2 agrees at 8 bases. V gave up 8 bases and J gave up 0 bases; unmatched junction bases: 6. CDR1 and CDR2 from the germline V gene are MNHEY and SMNVEV (reference sequence). The CDR3 extends over 15 amino acids. This chain's CDR3 is CASGSGKGSYNEQFF. The CDR3 bases are TGTGCCAGCGGTAGCGGGAAGGGCTCCTACAATGAGCAGTTCTTC.